This T cell receptor beta chain was captured by sequencing in a study of blood T cell repertoires in COVID-19. Study context: Samples representing acute and convalescent COVID-19 were sourced from the United States, Italy and Spain. Sample material is recorded as cDNA or gDNA derived from T cells, B-cell-depleted T cells, or PBMCs.

CDR1 is SGDLS, CDR2 YYNGEE, per germline. V trimming: 3 bases; J trimming: 11 bases; junction bases outside the gene matches: 14. This CDR3 is built from 15 residues. The authors' processing: By means of reference gene primer amplification, nucleated cell counts were estimated. Generated by immunoSEQ multiplex PCR, the TCRdb table keeps only in-frame clones and is missing some. V and J calls and clone size follow that table, whereas D and trimming were derived from the DNA. The data hold over 250,000 clones, with about 85% observed a single time. The receptor's source is a man in his fifties or sixties who had recovered from COVID-19. Sequenced material: peripheral blood. The V and J genes are TRBV9 and TRBJ2-1, with TRBD2 identical over 7 bases. The CDR3 bases are TGTGCCAGCAGCGGAACCGGGACTAACCTTTTTAAGCAGTTCTTC. As protein: CASSGTGTNLFKQFF.